These 17 T cell receptor beta chains came from one sample sequenced in a study of CD8 T cells in ankylosing spondylitis. Overall study findings and caveats: A motif of roughly eight highly homologous TCR beta variants was seen as apparently characteristic of ankylosing spondylitis blood.

The antigens these receptors bind are not known. TCRdb redid the calling of the 5' RACE reads with MiXCR, one entry per CDR3 protein. This table has fewer than 550,000 distinct CDR3 sequences, about 5% appearing once. Sequenced: blood, either unsorted or a sorted T cell fraction (not recorded which). Receptor source: a male donor with ankylosing spondylitis.

Ten or more counts support this clonotype. This chain's CDR3 is CATSSGGVNTEAFF. Written as DNA, the CDR3 is TGTGCCACCAGCTCCGGGGGAGTGAACACTGAAGCTTTCTTT. V is TRBV15 and J is TRBJ1-1, with D possibly being TRBD1 (5 bases). The V and J ends lost 5 bases and 0 bases respectively, with 10 bases between them. Per germline, CDR1 LNHNV and CDR2 YYDKDF (reference sequence). The CDR3 loop spans 14 amino acids.

Ten or more counts support this clonotype. V and J are TRBV4-3 and TRBJ2-4; TRBD1 might be the D (6 bases). The CDR3 spans 16 residues. Trimming shortened V by 8 bases and J by 0 bases, and 17 bases separated the two germline ends. CDR1 is LGHNA, CDR2 YSLEER, per germline. CDR3 nucleotides: TGCGCCAGCTCTGCGGATGCAGGGGTAGCCAAAAACATTCAGTACTTC. Its protein is CASSADAGVAKNIQYF.

This clonotype appeared a few times. J is TRBJ2-2 and V is TRBV27; 9 bases agree with TRBD1. V was pared by 1 base and J by 6 bases, with 3 bases of the junction left unmatched. The CDR3 contains 15 residues. Per germline, CDR1 MNHEY and CDR2 SMNVEV (reference sequence). CDR3 residues: CASSLYRGQSGELFF. Written as DNA, the CDR3 is TGTGCCAGCAGTTTATACAGGGGGCAATCCGGGGAGCTGTTTTTT.

This clonotype was counted ten times or more. The rearrangement uses TRBV27 and TRBJ1-1, with D unclear. This CDR3 is 15 amino acids long. The V gene lost 5 bases and the J gene lost 7 bases, with 20 bases spanning the gap. Germline V gene sequence: CDR1 MNHEY, CDR2 SMNVEV (reference sequence). The CDR3 is CASSNYPGFPYEAFF. CDR3 nucleotide sequence: TGTGCCAGCAGTAACTACCCGGGGTTTCCCTATGAAGCTTTCTTT.

The chain carries TRBV20-1 and TRBJ2-1; D remains unclear. This CDR3 region has 13 residues. V lost 1 base to trimming and J lost 7 bases, with 11 bases between them. Germline CDR1 DFQATT, CDR2 SNEGSKA (reference sequence). The CDR3 nucleotides read TGCAGTGCTAGAGGGGCCTCTGGAAATGAGCAGTTCTTC. Translation gives CSARGASGNEQFF.

This chain joins TRBV20-1 and TRBJ2-3; 7 bases fit TRBD2. The trim removed 3 bases at V and 6 bases at J, leaving 12 bases unmatched. The germline V gene encodes CDR1 DFQATT and CDR2 SNEGSKA (reference sequence). The CDR3 extends over 15 amino acids. The CDR3 protein is CSASDNGREGDTQYF. The CDR3 DNA sequence: TGCAGTGCTAGTGATAATGGCAGGGAGGGGGATACGCAGTATTTT.

This clonotype was picked up many times. The chain recombines TRBV5-6 with TRBJ1-2, with TRBD1 as a possible D gene (5 bases). There are 18 residues in the CDR3. V dropped 0 bases and J dropped 8 bases, with 26 bases sitting between them. In germline, CDR1 is SGHDT, CDR2 YYEEEE. CDR3 coding DNA: TGTGCCAGCAGCTTGGTTGGGGTTTTCGGCAGGGACGTTGCGGGCTACACCTTC. It translates to CASSLVGVFGRDVAGYTF.

The gene calls are TRBV12-5 and TRBJ1-5; weak D call: TRBD1 (6 bases). CDR1 is LGHNT and CDR2 is FRNRAP in the germline V gene. The CDR3 is 13 amino acids. V lost 8 bases to trimming and J lost 10 bases, with 18 bases between them. The CDR3 DNA reads TGTGCTAGTTCACGGGGGGGCTTGGGACCCCAGCATTTT. It codes for CASSRGGLGPQHF. Using reference TRBV12-5 and TRBJ1-5 for the parts outside the CDR3, the full variable domain is DARVTQTPRHKVTEMGQEVTMRCQPILGHNTVFWYRQTMMQGLELLAYFRNRAPLDDSGMPKDRFSAEMPDATLATLKIQPSEPRDSAVYFCASSRGGLGPQHFGDGTRLSIL.

This clonotype has just a few counts. The gene calls are TRBV20-1 and TRBJ2-5; 8 nucleotides match TRBD2. This CDR3 contains 14 residues. Trimming removed 5 bases from V and 6 bases from J; junction bases left unmatched: 11. The germline V gene has CDR1 DFQATT and CDR2 SNEGSKA (reference sequence). CDR3 in DNA: TGCAGTGCTTTACGAGCGGGGGCCTTTCAGACCCAGTACTTC. This translates into CSALRAGAFQTQYF.

This clonotype has ten or more counts. The gene calls are TRBV15 and TRBJ1-6, with D possibly TRBD1 on 5 matching bases. Per the germline V gene, CDR1 is LNHNV and CDR2 is YYDKDF (reference sequence). V lost 0 bases and J 10 bases, leaving 13 bases between the germline ends. The CDR3 spans 15 residues. The CDR3 sequence: CATSRDLGDESPLHF. CDR3 nucleotides: TGTGCCACCAGCAGAGATCTCGGGGACGAGTCACCCCTCCACTTT. Complete variable domain (other parts from reference TRBV15 and TRBJ1-6): DAMVIQNPRYQVTQFGKPVTLSCSQTLNHNVMYWYQQKSSQAPKLLFHYYDKDFNNEADTPDNFQSRRPNTSFCFLDIRSPGLGDTAMYLCATSRDLGDESPLHFGNGTRLTVT.

A remark on this clonotype: This may be a read error, as it is one base from a much larger clone. The chain joins TRBV24-1 to TRBJ2-3; D not resolved. The CDR3 sequence is 14 residues long. V was clipped by 4 bases and J by 0 bases, with 7 bases between them. The germline CDR1 and CDR2 sequences are KGHDR and SFDVKD. CDR3 coding DNA: TGTGCCACCAGTGACCCCGAGAGCACAGATACGCAGTATTTT. Encoded protein: CATSDPESTDTQYF.

This clonotype was picked up many times. The genes are TRBV20-1 and TRBJ2-7; D unresolved. The germline CDR1 and CDR2 sequences are DFQATT and SNEGSKA (reference sequence). The V gene lost 7 bases and the J gene lost 5 bases, with 18 bases spanning the gap. The CDR3 sequence is 13 residues long. CDR3 nucleotide sequence: TGCAGTGGCGCCGAGCCTTACGTCCACGAGCAGTACTTC. Its translation: CSGAEPYVHEQYF.

The table lists this clonotype with a few counts. This sequence joins TRBV7-2 and TRBJ1-1; no clear D gene. CDR3 length equals 15 residues. The germline V and J ends were trimmed by 3 bases and 8 bases, with 19 bases remaining between them. Germline lookup yields CDR1 SGHTA and CDR2 FQGNSA. This CDR3 reads CASSFSFAGPGEAFF. The CDR3 nucleotides read TGTGCCAGCAGCTTTTCCTTCGCCGGGCCCGGGGAAGCTTTCTTT.

In this sample, this clonotype turned up many times. The chain joins TRBV4-3 to TRBJ2-7; TRBD1 might be the D (6 bases). V was clipped by 4 bases and J by 3 bases, with 19 bases between them. The CDR3 is 16 residues long. Germline V CDR1 and CDR2: LGHNA, YSLEER. In nucleotides, the CDR3 is TGCGCCAGCAGCCCAGAGCTAGGGGACAAAGTCTACGAGCAGTACTTC. Encoded protein: CASSPELGDKVYEQYF.

This clonotype appeared a few times. The V and J genes are TRBV11-2 and TRBJ2-5; D is possibly TRBD2 (5 bases). This CDR3 has 13 amino acids. V dropped 5 bases and J dropped 0 bases, with 7 bases sitting between them. From germline, CDR1 is SGHAT and CDR2 FQNNGV. The CDR3 protein is CASSEGHQETQYF. The DNA for the CDR3 is TGTGCCAGCAGCGAGGGCCACCAAGAGACCCAGTACTTC.

Many counts were recorded for this clonotype. The rearrangement uses TRBV4-1 and TRBJ2-7; possibly TRBD1 or TRBD2 for D (5 bases each). The CDR3 has 16 residues. Germline assignment: CDR1 MGHRA and CDR2 YSYEKL. The V end was cut by 0 bases, the J end by 3 bases, with 15 bases between. CDR3 DNA sequence: TGCGCCAGCAGCCAAGATATGAGGGGCTCGAGCTACGAGCAGTACTTC. Translating gives CASSQDMRGSSYEQYF.

This clonotype came up many times. The chain joins TRBV12-3 or TRBV12-4 to TRBJ1-1; 8 positions match TRBD1. The V and J ends lost 4 bases and 0 bases, in that order; junction bases with no gene match: 7. This CDR3 has 16 amino acids. The CDR3 protein is CASSYWTGLMNTEAFF. The CDR3 DNA follows: TGTGCCAGCAGTTACTGGACAGGGCTCATGAACACTGAAGCTTTCTTT.